The clone carrying this T cell receptor (beta chain) was observed once. CDR3 length: 18 residues. Looked up from germline, CDR1 is KGHDR and CDR2 is SFDVKD. The ends lost 1 base at V and 3 bases at J; junction bases unmatched: 12. As handled by the study authors: It was from reference gene primer amplification that nucleated cell counts were estimated. Only in-frame clones appear in the TCRdb table, and some are missing; sequencing was by immunoSEQ multiplex PCR. The DNA was the basis for D and trimming; V, J and clone size are from that table. The sample contains around 250,000 clones, 86% of which appear only once. These data belong to a study of blood T cell repertoires in COVID-19. The overall study: Sites in the United States, Italy and Spain provided acute and convalescent COVID-19 samples. The analysed material was cDNA or gDNA that came from T cells, B-cell-depleted T cells, or PBMCs.

The gene calls are TRBV24-1 and TRBJ1-1; 8 bases map to TRBD1. Source material: peripheral blood. The sequence came from a woman in her thirties with active or convalescent COVID-19. The CDR3 nucleotides are TGTGCCACCAGTGATTTCCGACGATCTGACAGGGGAGACACTGAAGCTTTCTTT. This gives the protein CATSDFRRSDRGDTEAFF.